This T cell receptor beta chain originates from a study of T cells in localized non-small cell lung cancer. Germline assignment: CDR1 SGHRS and CDR2 YFSETQ. V was trimmed by 0 bases and J by 7 bases, leaving 13 bases between them. The CDR3 length is 14 residues. This clone has more than one count but fewer than ten. Its specificity is not known. Clones were sequenced by immunoSEQ multiplex PCR, and TCRdb holds only the in-frame ones, with some missing. The sample holds about 62,000 clones, roughly 79% seen once. Study-wide results and caveats: The tumor had only one region sequenced, so heterogeneity remains possible. Uninvolved adjacent lung showed higher T cell clonality than tumor.

The sample in question was PBMCs, obtained before any cancer treatment. J is TRBJ1-1 and V is TRBV5-1; no clear D. This clonotype originated in a man aged 40 to 75 with stage II lung adenocarcinoma. CDR3 sequence: CASSLARQAGEAFF. The CDR3 nucleotides are TGCGCCAGCAGCTTGGCCCGGCAGGCTGGTGAAGCTTTCTTT.